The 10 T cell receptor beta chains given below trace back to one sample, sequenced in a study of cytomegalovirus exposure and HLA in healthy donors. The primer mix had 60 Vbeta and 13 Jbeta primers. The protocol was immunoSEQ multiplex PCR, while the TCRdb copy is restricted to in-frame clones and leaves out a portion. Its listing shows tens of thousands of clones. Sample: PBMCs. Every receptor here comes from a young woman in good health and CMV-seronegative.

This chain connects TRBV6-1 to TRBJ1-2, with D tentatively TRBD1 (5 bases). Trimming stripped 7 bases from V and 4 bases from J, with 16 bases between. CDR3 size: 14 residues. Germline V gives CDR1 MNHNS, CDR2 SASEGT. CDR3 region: CASTRAPGGYGYTF. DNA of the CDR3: TGTGCCAGCACCCGGGCCCCCGGGGGCTATGGCTACACCTTC.

In DNA form, the CDR3 reads TGTGCCATCGGCAAGGGGGCGCCGGGAGAGTATGGCTACACCTTC. Protein product: CAIGKGAPGEYGYTF. The V and J genes are TRBV10-3 and TRBJ1-2, with 7 bases lining up with TRBD1. V lost 8 bases and J lost 5; bases outside the gene matches: 14. CDR1 ENHRY and CDR2 SYGVKD come from the germline V gene. The CDR3 has 15 residues.

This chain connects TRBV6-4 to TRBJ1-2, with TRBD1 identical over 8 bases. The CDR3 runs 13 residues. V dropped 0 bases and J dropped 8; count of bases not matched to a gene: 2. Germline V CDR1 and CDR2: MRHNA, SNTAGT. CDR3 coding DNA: TGTGCCAGCAGTGACTCATCAGGGGGCGGCTACACCTTC. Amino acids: CASSDSSGGGYTF.

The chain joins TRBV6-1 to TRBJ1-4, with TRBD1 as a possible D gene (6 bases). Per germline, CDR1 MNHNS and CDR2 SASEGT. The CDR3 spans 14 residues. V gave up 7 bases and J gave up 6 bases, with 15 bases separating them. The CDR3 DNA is TGTGCCAGCATTTTACAGGGCCAGCATGAAAAACTGTTTTTT. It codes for CASILQGQHEKLFF.

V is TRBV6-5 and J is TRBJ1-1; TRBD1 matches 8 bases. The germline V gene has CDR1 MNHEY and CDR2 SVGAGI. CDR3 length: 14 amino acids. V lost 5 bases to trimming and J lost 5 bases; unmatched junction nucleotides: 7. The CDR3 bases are TGTGCCAGCAGTCTCAGGGGGCGAGAAACTGAAGCTTTCTTT. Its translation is CASSLRGRETEAFF.

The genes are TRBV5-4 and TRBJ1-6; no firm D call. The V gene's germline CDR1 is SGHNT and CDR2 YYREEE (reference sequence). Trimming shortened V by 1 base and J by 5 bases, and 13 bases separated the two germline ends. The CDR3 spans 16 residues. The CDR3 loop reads CASSLRNNMDNSPLHF. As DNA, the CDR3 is TGTGCCAGCAGCTTGCGAAACAACATGGATAATTCACCCCTCCACTTT.

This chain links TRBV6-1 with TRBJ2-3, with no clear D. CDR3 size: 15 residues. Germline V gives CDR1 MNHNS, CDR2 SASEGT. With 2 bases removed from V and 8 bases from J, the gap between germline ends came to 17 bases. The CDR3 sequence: CASSEKATLGSTQYF. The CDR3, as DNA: TGTGCCAGCAGTGAAAAAGCGACCCTAGGAAGTACGCAGTATTTT.

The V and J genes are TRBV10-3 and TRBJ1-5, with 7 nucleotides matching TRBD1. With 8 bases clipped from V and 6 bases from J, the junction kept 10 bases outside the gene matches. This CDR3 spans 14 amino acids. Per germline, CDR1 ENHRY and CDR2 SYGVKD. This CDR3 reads CAIGGQDVSQPQHF. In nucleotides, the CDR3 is TGTGCCATCGGTGGACAGGATGTTTCTCAGCCCCAGCATTTT.

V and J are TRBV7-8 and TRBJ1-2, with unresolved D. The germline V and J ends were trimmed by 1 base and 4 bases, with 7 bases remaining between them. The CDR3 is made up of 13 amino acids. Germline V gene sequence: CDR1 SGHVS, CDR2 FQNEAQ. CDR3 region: CASSLGTVYGYTF. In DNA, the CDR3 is TGTGCCAGCAGCTTAGGGACTGTCTATGGCTACACCTTC. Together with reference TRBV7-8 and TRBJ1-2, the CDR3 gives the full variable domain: GAGVSQSPRYKVAKRGQDVALRCDPISGHVSLFWYQQALGQGPEFLTYFQNEAQLDKSGLPSDRFFAERPEGSVSTLKIQRTQQEDSAVYLCASSLGTVYGYTFGSGTRLTVV.

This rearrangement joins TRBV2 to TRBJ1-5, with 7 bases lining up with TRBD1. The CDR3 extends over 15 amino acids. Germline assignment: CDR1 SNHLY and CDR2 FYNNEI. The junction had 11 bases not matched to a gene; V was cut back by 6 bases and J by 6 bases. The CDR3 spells CASSLEGGGGQPQHF. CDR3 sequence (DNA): TGTGCCAGCAGCCTGGAAGGAGGGGGCGGTCAGCCCCAGCATTTT. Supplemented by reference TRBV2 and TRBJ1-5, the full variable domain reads EPEVTQTPSHQVTQMGQEVILRCVPISNHLYFYWYRQILGQKVEFLVSFYNNEISEKSEIFDDQFSVERPDGSNFTLKIRSTKLEDSAMYFCASSLEGGGGQPQHFGDGTRLSIL.